The clone carrying this T cell receptor beta chain was detected many times. This sample was included in a study of T cells in Graves' hyperthyroidism and ophthalmopathy. Germline-derived CDR1 and CDR2 are SNHLY and FYNNEI. There are 14 residues in the CDR3. The ends lost 6 bases at V and 3 bases at J; junction bases unmatched: 4. RNA transcripts provided the source from which TCR beta CDR3 regions were amplified. HTBI primers were employed in a first-round RT-PCR of the TCR CDR3. TCRdb called the multiplex PCR reads again in MiXCR, with one record for every CDR3 protein. Seen here are about 400,000 distinct CDR3 sequences, more than 12% observed once, and the top ten hold about 18%.

Sample: blood. The chain uses TRBV2 and TRBJ1-4; 7 nucleotides match TRBD1. The source of this sequence is a young woman with Graves' ophthalmopathy. The CDR3 DNA is TGTGCCAGCAGCTCCGGGACAGCTAATGAAAAACTGTTTTTT. This encodes CASSSGTANEKLFF. The whole variable domain, filled in from reference TRBV2 and TRBJ1-4, reads EPEVTQTPSHQVTQMGQEVILRCVPISNHLYFYWYRQILGQKVEFLVSFYNNEISEKSEIFDDQFSVERPDGSNFTLKIRSTKLEDSAMYFCASSSGTANEKLFFGSGTQLSVL.